A selection of T cell receptor beta chains follows, all from one sample in a study of OX40 agonist ivuxolimab in advanced cancers. Clones were sequenced by immunoSEQ multiplex PCR, and TCRdb holds only the in-frame ones, with some missing. Among more than 75,000 clones listed, 84% were seen once. Source: CD4+ or CD8+ T cells sorted from blood, taken in a trial of the OX40 agonist ivuxolimab. The source is an adult with an advanced solid tumor such as melanoma, head and neck, liver or kidney cancer. The CDR3 runs from the conserved cysteine through the conserved F or W. Fields, in order: J gene, CDR3 length, clone size, V gene, D gene, CDR3 protein, CDR3 DNA. A D gene is named only where the DNA matches it firmly. The size field is filled for only some rows; it gives once, few, many or a size class.

j_gene: TRBJ1-1
len: 13
abundance: .
v_gene: TRBV5-4
d_gene: .
CDR3aa: CASSWEFRVEAFF
CDR3nt: TGTGCCAGCAGCTGGGAGTTCAGAGTTGAAGCTTTCTTT

j_gene: TRBJ2-3
len: 14
abundance: many
v_gene: TRBV9
d_gene: .
CDR3aa: CASSVVGGTDTQYF
CDR3nt: TGTGCCAGCAGCGTAGTAGGGGGAACAGATACGCAGTATTTT

j_gene: TRBJ2-7
len: 11
abundance: .
v_gene: TRBV11-2
d_gene: .
CDR3aa: CASSFSGEQYF
CDR3nt: TGTGCCAGCAGCTTCTCGGGCGAGCAGTACTTC

j_gene: TRBJ2-7
len: 15
abundance: .
v_gene: TRBV6-1
d_gene: TRBD2
CDR3aa: CASSEPPSGGYEQYF
CDR3nt: TGTGCCAGCAGTGAACCCCCTAGCGGGGGCTACGAGCAGTACTTC

j_gene: TRBJ2-1
len: 19
abundance: few
v_gene: TRBV5-1
d_gene: TRBD2
CDR3aa: CASSFVDSFGGGRRNEQFF
CDR3nt: TGCGCCAGCAGCTTCGTTGATTCCTTCGGGGGAGGGCGAAGGAATGAGCAGTTCTTC

j_gene: TRBJ1-2
len: 13
abundance: once
v_gene: TRBV2
d_gene: .
CDR3aa: CASNLQGNYGYTF
CDR3nt: TGTGCCAGCAATTTACAGGGTAACTATGGCTACACCTTC

j_gene: TRBJ2-2
len: 17
abundance: .
v_gene: TRBV5-1
d_gene: TRBD1
CDR3aa: CASSLPGQGVGTGELFF
CDR3nt: TGCGCCAGCAGTCTTCCGGGACAGGGCGTTGGGACCGGGGAGCTGTTTTTT

j_gene: TRBJ2-7
len: 15
abundance: .
v_gene: TRBV18
d_gene: TRBD1
CDR3aa: CASSLSGQGFHEQYF
CDR3nt: TGTGCCAGCTCACTCTCCGGACAGGGCTTCCACGAGCAGTACTTC

j_gene: TRBJ2-3
len: 14
abundance: once
v_gene: TRBV27
d_gene: TRBD1
CDR3aa: CASSRQGAGDTQYF
CDR3nt: TGTGCCAGCAGCCGACAGGGGGCGGGGGATACGCAGTATTTT

j_gene: TRBJ2-3
len: 15
abundance: .
v_gene: TRBV6-6
d_gene: TRBD1
CDR3aa: CASSYGQGARDTQYF
CDR3nt: TGTGCCAGCAGTTACGGGCAGGGGGCACGAGATACGCAGTATTTT

j_gene: TRBJ1-1
len: 13
abundance: .
v_gene: TRBV5-6
d_gene: .
CDR3aa: CASSPTENTEAFF
CDR3nt: TGTGCCAGCAGCCCCACAGAGAACACTGAAGCTTTCTTT

j_gene: TRBJ1-2
len: 16
abundance: .
v_gene: TRBV7-2
d_gene: .
CDR3aa: CASSLSTQAFNYGYTF
CDR3nt: TGTGCCAGCAGCTTAAGTACGCAGGCCTTTAACTATGGCTACACCTTC

j_gene: TRBJ1-6
len: 16
abundance: .
v_gene: TRBV9
d_gene: TRBD1
CDR3aa: CASSVGDRYSNSPLHF
CDR3nt: TGTGCCAGCAGCGTAGGGGACAGATACTCGAATTCACCCCTCCACTTT

j_gene: TRBJ1-1
len: 15
abundance: .
v_gene: TRBV5-1
d_gene: .
CDR3aa: CASSLGGQGRGEAFF
CDR3nt: TGCGCCAGCAGCTTGGGCGGCCAGGGAAGGGGTGAAGCTTTCTTT

j_gene: TRBJ2-1
len: 16
abundance: .
v_gene: TRBV5-1
d_gene: TRBD2
CDR3aa: CASSFWRGVSYNEQFF
CDR3nt: TGCGCCAGCAGCTTTTGGCGGGGGGTCTCCTACAATGAGCAGTTCTTC

j_gene: TRBJ1-1
len: 15
abundance: once
v_gene: TRBV29-1
d_gene: TRBD1
CDR3aa: CSVSRQGVTNTEAFF
CDR3nt: TGCAGCGTCAGCAGACAGGGGGTAACGAACACTGAAGCTTTCTTT

j_gene: TRBJ2-3
len: 14
abundance: .
v_gene: TRBV27
d_gene: .
CDR3aa: CASSTIWGTDTQYF
CDR3nt: TGTGCCAGCAGTACCATTTGGGGCACAGATACGCAGTATTTT

j_gene: TRBJ1-5
len: 11
abundance: .
v_gene: TRBV20-1
d_gene: .
CDR3aa: CSARVDQPQHF
CDR3nt: TGCAGTGCTAGAGTCGATCAGCCCCAGCATTTT

j_gene: TRBJ1-2
len: 13
abundance: .
v_gene: TRBV6-1
d_gene: .
CDR3aa: CASSGVGGDGYTF
CDR3nt: TGTGCCAGCAGCGGGGTCGGGGGGGATGGCTACACCTTC

j_gene: TRBJ2-2
len: 14
abundance: .
v_gene: TRBV27
d_gene: TRBD2
CDR3aa: CARVGGARTGELFF
CDR3nt: TGTGCCAGGGTCGGGGGGGCCAGGACCGGGGAGCTGTTTTTT

j_gene: TRBJ2-1
len: 15
abundance: .
v_gene: TRBV7-2
d_gene: .
CDR3aa: CASSTRGSSYNEQFF
CDR3nt: TGTGCCAGCAGCACCCGGGGGAGCTCCTACAATGAGCAGTTCTTC

j_gene: TRBJ1-5
len: 17
abundance: .
v_gene: TRBV15
d_gene: TRBD1
CDR3aa: CATSTRDRGWGNQPQHF
CDR3nt: TGTGCCACCAGCACCCGGGACAGGGGTTGGGGCAATCAGCCCCAGCATTTT

j_gene: TRBJ2-7
len: 11
abundance: .
v_gene: TRBV20-1
d_gene: .
CDR3aa: CSARANYEQYF
CDR3nt: TGCAGTGCTAGAGCTAACTACGAGCAGTACTTC

j_gene: TRBJ2-3
len: 19
abundance: .
v_gene: TRBV7-9
d_gene: TRBD2
CDR3aa: CASSRSTDGLAPTRATQYF
CDR3nt: TGTGCCAGCAGCCGCTCTACCGACGGACTAGCACCAACCCGGGCTACGCAGTATTTT

j_gene: TRBJ2-1
len: 15
abundance: .
v_gene: TRBV27
d_gene: .
CDR3aa: CASSLAPTGANEQFF
CDR3nt: TGTGCCAGCAGTTTAGCCCCCACAGGAGCCAATGAGCAGTTCTTC

j_gene: TRBJ2-5
len: 9
abundance: .
v_gene: TRBV20-1
d_gene: .
CDR3aa: CSAGGAQYF
CDR3nt: TGCAGTGCCGGTGGTGCCCAGTACTTC

j_gene: TRBJ2-1
len: 15
abundance: .
v_gene: TRBV7-7
d_gene: .
CDR3aa: CASSPTAGNLNEQFF
CDR3nt: TGTGCCAGCAGCCCGACAGCTGGAAACCTCAATGAGCAGTTCTTC

j_gene: TRBJ1-1
len: 14
abundance: .
v_gene: TRBV12-5
d_gene: .
CDR3aa: CASGLGTDNTEAFF
CDR3nt: TGTGCTAGTGGTTTGGGGACAGACAACACTGAAGCTTTCTTT

j_gene: TRBJ2-3
len: 15
abundance: once
v_gene: TRBV19
d_gene: TRBD2
CDR3aa: CASSRTSGASDTQYF
CDR3nt: TGTGCCAGTAGCAGGACTAGCGGGGCCTCGGATACGCAGTATTTT

j_gene: TRBJ1-1
len: 11
abundance: .
v_gene: TRBV29-1
d_gene: .
CDR3aa: CSVREDREAFF
CDR3nt: TGCAGCGTTAGAGAAGACAGGGAAGCTTTCTTT

j_gene: TRBJ2-6
len: 17
abundance: few
v_gene: TRBV19
d_gene: .
CDR3aa: CASSIKKGTSGANVLTF
CDR3nt: TGTGCCAGTAGTATTAAGAAGGGGACCTCTGGGGCCAACGTCCTGACTTTC

j_gene: TRBJ2-5
len: 9
abundance: .
v_gene: TRBV6-6
d_gene: .
CDR3aa: CASTGTQYF
CDR3nt: TGTGCCAGCACCGGGACCCAGTACTTC

j_gene: TRBJ2-7
len: 15
abundance: .
v_gene: TRBV4-1
d_gene: TRBD2
CDR3aa: CASSQDREDTYEQYF
CDR3nt: TGCGCCAGCAGCCAAGATCGGGAGGACACTTACGAGCAGTACTTC

j_gene: TRBJ2-7
len: 14
abundance: .
v_gene: TRBV19
d_gene: .
CDR3aa: CASTGQTGFYEQYF
CDR3nt: TGTGCCAGTACCGGACAGACCGGTTTCTACGAGCAGTACTTC

j_gene: TRBJ2-3
len: 15
abundance: .
v_gene: TRBV15
d_gene: .
CDR3aa: CATSRDWGSTDTQYF
CDR3nt: TGTGCCACCAGCAGAGATTGGGGTAGCACAGATACGCAGTATTTT

j_gene: TRBJ1-2
len: 12
abundance: .
v_gene: TRBV6-1
d_gene: .
CDR3aa: CASSERVYGYTF
CDR3nt: TGTGCCAGCAGTGAAAGGGTCTATGGCTACACCTTC

j_gene: TRBJ1-1
len: 15
abundance: .
v_gene: TRBV6-1
d_gene: .
CDR3aa: CASSEYQTINTEAFF
CDR3nt: TGTGCCAGCAGTGAATACCAGACCATAAACACTGAAGCTTTCTTT

j_gene: TRBJ1-1
len: 14
abundance: few
v_gene: TRBV7-9
d_gene: TRBD1
CDR3aa: CAYMGQRTNTEAFF
CDR3nt: TGTGCCTATATGGGACAGCGAACGAACACTGAAGCTTTCTTT

j_gene: TRBJ1-2
len: 13
abundance: .
v_gene: TRBV19
d_gene: .
CDR3aa: CASSIGRSDGYTF
CDR3nt: TGTGCCAGTAGTATAGGACGGTCAGATGGCTACACCTTC

j_gene: TRBJ1-1
len: 15
abundance: .
v_gene: TRBV5-4
d_gene: .
CDR3aa: CASRALTGGVTEAFF
CDR3nt: TGTGCCAGCAGGGCCCTCACGGGCGGGGTCACTGAAGCTTTCTTT

j_gene: TRBJ1-1
len: 14
abundance: .
v_gene: TRBV5-1
d_gene: .
CDR3aa: CASSLEWGATEAFF
CDR3nt: TGCGCCAGCAGCTTGGAATGGGGTGCTACTGAAGCTTTCTTT

j_gene: TRBJ2-7
len: 12
abundance: .
v_gene: TRBV28
d_gene: .
CDR3aa: CASSLYRDEQYF
CDR3nt: TGTGCCAGCAGTTTATACAGGGATGAGCAGTACTTC